Shown below are 30 T cell receptor beta chains from a single sample sequenced in a study of cytomegalovirus exposure and HLA in healthy donors. Generated by immunoSEQ multiplex PCR, the TCRdb table keeps only in-frame clones and is missing some. The table includes some 88,000 clones, 96% detected once. What was sequenced was PBMCs. Receptors originate from a man aged 18 to 29 in good health and CMV-seronegative.

CDR3 in DNA: TGTGCTAGTGGTGGAACAGGGTTGGTTATGAACACTGAAGCTTTCTTT. This codes for CASGGTGLVMNTEAFF. The rearrangement joins TRBV12-5 to TRBJ1-1; maybe TRBD1 (6 bases). CDR3 length: 16 residues. The ends were cut back, 5 bases at V and 0 bases at J, with 16 bases in the middle. Germline CDR1 reads LGHNT; CDR2 reads FRNRAP. Together with reference TRBV12-5 and TRBJ1-1, the CDR3 gives the full variable domain: DARVTQTPRHKVTEMGQEVTMRCQPILGHNTVFWYRQTMMQGLELLAYFRNRAPLDDSGMPKDRFSAEMPDATLATLKIQPSEPRDSAVYFCASGGTGLVMNTEAFFGQGTRLTVV.

The rearrangement uses TRBV28 and TRBJ2-7; 7 nucleotides match TRBD2. The ends lost 7 bases at V and 7 bases at J; junction bases unmatched: 13. Germline lookup yields CDR1 MDHEN and CDR2 SYDVKM. CDR3 length: 14 residues. CDR3 loop: CASTGPDGGSEQYF. The CDR3 region has the DNA TGTGCCAGCACCGGACCCGACGGGGGGTCGGAGCAGTACTTC.

The chain employs TRBV5-4 and TRBJ1-1, with 7 bases fitting TRBD1. The CDR3 contains 15 residues. The V gene end was trimmed by 4 bases and the J gene end by 0 bases; junction bases not matched to a gene: 6. In germline, CDR1 is SGHNT, CDR2 YYREEE (reference sequence). The CDR3 nucleotides read TGTGCCAGCAGCCTTCCGGGACAGCTGAACACTGAAGCTTTCTTT. Its protein is CASSLPGQLNTEAFF. Full variable domain (outside the CDR3, taken from reference TRBV5-4 and TRBJ1-1): ETGVTQSPTHLIKTRGQQVTLRCSSQSGHNTVSWYQQALGQGPQFIFQYYREEENGRGNFPPRFSGLQFPNYSSELNVNALELDDSALYLCASSLPGQLNTEAFFGQGTRLTVV.

J is TRBJ2-2 and V is TRBV7-2; a weak D match, TRBD2 (6 bases). The germline gives CDR1 SGHTA, CDR2 FQGNSA. Trimming removed 5 bases from V and 6 bases from J, with 13 bases in between. The CDR3 has 14 residues. CDR3: CASSRDSPPGELFF. Here the CDR3 DNA reads TGTGCCAGCAGCCGGGACTCACCCCCCGGGGAGCTGTTTTTT.

The rearrangement links TRBV5-6 to TRBJ2-6; D ambiguous. The CDR3 sequence is 17 residues long. Germline V CDR1 and CDR2: SGHDT, YYEEEE. V was trimmed by 6 bases and J by 0 bases, leaving 16 bases between them. The CDR3 protein is CASTKTSGYSGANVLTF. The CDR3 nucleotides read TGTGCCAGCACTAAAACTTCAGGTTACTCTGGGGCCAACGTCCTGACTTTC.

The chain combines TRBV11-2 with TRBJ2-3; D possibly corresponds to TRBD2 (5 bases). The CDR3 runs 15 residues. V was cut by 2 bases and J by 0 bases, with 9 bases left in between. CDR1 is SGHAT and CDR2 is FQNNGV in the germline V gene. CDR3 residues: CASSLSRGSTDTQYF. CDR3 sequence (DNA): TGTGCCAGCAGCTTATCGAGAGGGAGCACAGATACGCAGTATTTT.

This chain joins TRBV28 and TRBJ2-7, with D unclear. Germline assignment: CDR1 MDHEN and CDR2 SYDVKM. Trimming took 6 bases from V and 5 from J, leaving 14 bases between them. The CDR3 length is 13 residues. The CDR3 is CASSSVSMDEQYF. CDR3 coding DNA: TGTGCCAGCAGCTCCGTATCTATGGACGAGCAGTACTTC.

The chain joins TRBV2 to TRBJ2-3; 7 positions match TRBD2. This CDR3 contains 18 residues. Germline CDR1 reads SNHLY; CDR2 reads FYNNEI. V trimming: 3 bases; J trimming: 4 bases; junction bases outside the gene matches: 16. CDR3 DNA sequence: TGTGCCAGCAGTGATCAGGGTTGGGGCGGGAGTGATCCAGATACGCAGTATTTT. Protein sequence: CASSDQGWGGSDPDTQYF.

The chain is built from TRBV5-1 and TRBJ1-2; 10 nucleotides match TRBD1. CDR3 length equals 14 residues. Germline CDR1 SGHRS, CDR2 YFSETQ. Trimming took 4 bases from V and 6 from J; bases not matched to a gene: 6. This CDR3 reads CASSLIGTGDGYTF. The CDR3 DNA follows: TGCGCCAGCAGCCTAATAGGGACAGGGGATGGCTACACCTTC. The full variable domain, in which reference TRBV5-1 and TRBJ1-2 provide the parts outside the CDR3, is KAGVTQTPRYLIKTRGQQVTLSCSPISGHRSVSWYQQTPGQGLQFLFEYFSETQRNKGNFPGRFSGRQFSNSRSEMNVSTLELGDSALYLCASSLIGTGDGYTFGSGTRLTVV.

The chain is built from TRBV2 and TRBJ1-3; possibly TRBD1 for D (6 bases). Germline loops: CDR1 SNHLY, CDR2 FYNNEI. CDR3 length: 15 amino acids. Trimming took off 2 bases at V and 4 bases at J, with 12 bases between the two ends. The CDR3 DNA follows: TGTGCCAGCAGTGAAATCAGGGGTTCAGGAAACACCATATATTTT. This codes for CASSEIRGSGNTIYF.

J is TRBJ2-7 and V is TRBV11-1, with D maybe TRBD1 (6 bases). Germline assignment: CDR1 SGHAT and CDR2 FQDESV (reference sequence). V was clipped by 3 bases and J by 5 bases, with 14 bases between them. The CDR3 loop spans 14 amino acids. DNA for the CDR3: TGTGCCAGCAGCTTTCTACAGGGCAGCCACGAGCAGTACTTC. Protein sequence: CASSFLQGSHEQYF.

This rearrangement joins TRBV9 to TRBJ2-3; D might be TRBD1 (7 bases). CDR3 length: 15 amino acids. CDR1 is SGDLS and CDR2 is YYNGEE in the germline V gene. V was trimmed by 5 bases and J by 0 bases, leaving 13 bases between them. In nucleotides, the CDR3 is TGTGCCAGCAGGGCAGGGGGGACTAGCACAGATACGCAGTATTTT. Translation gives CASRAGGTSTDTQYF.

The J gene is TRBJ1-3, the V gene TRBV7-6; 8 bases map to TRBD1. This CDR3 comprises 15 residues. V lost 5 bases, J lost 4 bases, and 7 bases stayed unmatched. Germline CDR1 is SGHVS and CDR2 is FNYEAQ. The CDR3 DNA reads TGTGCCAGCAGCCCCGGGACAGGTGGGGGAAACACCATATATTTT. Amino acid sequence: CASSPGTGGGNTIYF.

The chain joins TRBV12-2 to TRBJ1-1; the D call TRBD1 from the table was never checked on the DNA. TRBV12-2 is annotated as a pseudogene. The CDR3 is 15 amino acids. CDR3 nucleotide sequence: TGTGCAAGTCGCACACGGGACAGGGGAAACACTGAAGCTTTCTTT. As protein: CASRTRDRGNTEAFF.

This chain joins TRBV19 and TRBJ2-2, with TRBD1 matching over 9 bases. The CDR3 has 15 amino acids. V dropped 6 bases and J dropped 3; count of bases not matched to a gene: 5. The germline V gene encodes CDR1 LNHDA and CDR2 SQIVND (reference sequence). For the CDR3, the DNA is TGTGCCAGTAGCGCTACAGGGGGCGACACCGGGGAGCTGTTTTTT. It yields the protein CASSATGGDTGELFF.

V and J are TRBV5-5 and TRBJ2-1; D may be TRBD2 (5 bases). Germline lookup yields CDR1 SGHKS and CDR2 YYEKEE (reference sequence). The V end lost 4 bases, the J end lost 9 bases, and 8 bases lay between the germline ends. The CDR3 loop spans 11 amino acids. The CDR3 sequence: CASSLRGEQFF. DNA for the CDR3: TGTGCCAGCAGCCTCCGGGGTGAGCAGTTCTTC.

The genes are TRBV7-9 and TRBJ2-5, with 8 bases that match TRBD1. Looked up from germline, CDR1 is SEHNR and CDR2 is FQNEAQ (reference sequence). Losses at the gene ends were 6 bases for V and 1 base for J; bases not matched to a gene: 1. This CDR3 spans 13 amino acids. The CDR3 protein is CASRGTGQETQYF. The CDR3 bases are TGTGCCAGCAGGGGGACAGGCCAAGAGACCCAGTACTTC.

This rearrangement joins TRBV27 to TRBJ2-1; 10 bases are a match to TRBD2. The trim removed 8 bases at V and 8 bases at J, leaving 6 bases unmatched. Germline CDR1 and CDR2: MNHEY and SMNVEV (reference sequence). The CDR3 length is 13 residues. In DNA form, the CDR3 reads TGTGCCAGCGGAGCGGGAGGGCCGTATGAGCAGTTCTTC. Encoded protein: CASGAGGPYEQFF.

The CDR3 coding sequence is TGTGCCACCAGCAGAGATCGGGGGGCCGGGGAGCTGTTTTTT. It specifies CATSRDRGAGELFF. The rearrangement joins TRBV15 to TRBJ2-2; 7 bases fit TRBD2. Looked up from germline, CDR1 is LNHNV and CDR2 is YYDKDF (reference sequence). The CDR3 runs 14 residues. Unmatched junction bases numbered 1, after V lost 0 bases and J lost 6 bases.

This clone was seen once. The chain couples TRBV25-1 to TRBJ2-5; tentatively, D is TRBD2 (5 bases). The V gene lost 4 bases and the J gene lost 2 bases, with 11 bases spanning the gap. The CDR3 runs to 14 residues. From germline, CDR1 is MGHDK and CDR2 SYGVNS. CDR3 in amino acids: CASSGLYEQETQYF. The CDR3, as DNA: TGTGCCAGCAGTGGACTATACGAACAAGAGACCCAGTACTTC. The full variable domain, rest sourced from reference TRBV25-1 and TRBJ2-5, is EADIYQTPRYLVIGTGKKITLECSQTMGHDKMYWYQQDPGMELHLIHYSYGVNSTEKGDLSSESTVSRIRTEHFPLTLESARPSHTSQYLCASSGLYEQETQYFGPGTRLLVL.

The chain combines TRBV4-2 with TRBJ2-3, with D perhaps TRBD2 (5 bases). The germline gives CDR1 LGHNA, CDR2 YNFKEQ. The germline V and J ends were trimmed by 0 bases and 4 bases, with 17 bases remaining between them. The CDR3 runs 17 residues. The CDR3 nucleotides read TGTGCCAGCAGCCAAGATGGTCTGCTAGCCAACCCAGATACGCAGTATTTT. Translated: CASSQDGLLANPDTQYF.

The J gene is TRBJ1-3, the V gene TRBV4-1; D uncertain. The CDR3 contains 11 residues. V lost 8 bases, J lost 1 base, and 3 bases lay in between. CDR1 and CDR2 from the germline V gene are MGHRA and YSYEKL. The CDR3: CASVSGNTIYF. The DNA of the CDR3 is TGCGCCAGCGTATCTGGAAACACCATATATTTT.

The rearrangement uses TRBV4-3 and TRBJ2-2, with a weak D call TRBD2 (6 bases). The germline V gene encodes CDR1 LGHNA and CDR2 YSLEER. The CDR3 is 15 amino acids. V lost 0 bases, J lost 5 bases, and 10 bases lay in between. Written as DNA, the CDR3 is TGCGCCAGCAGCCAAGAAGGAGGGCCGACCGGGGAGCTGTTTTTT. This encodes CASSQEGGPTGELFF.

This chain connects TRBV7-9 to TRBJ2-1; 11 nucleotides agree with TRBD2. CDR3 length: 15 residues. The V gene's germline CDR1 is SEHNR and CDR2 FQNEAQ (reference sequence). V gave up 4 bases and J gave up 7 bases; unmatched junction bases: 6. The CDR3 protein is CASSSGLAEGNEQFF. DNA of the CDR3: TGTGCCAGCAGCTCGGGACTAGCGGAGGGGAATGAGCAGTTCTTC.

The chain couples TRBV6-9 to TRBJ2-3, with D possibly matching TRBD2 (6 bases). The CDR3 is 14 amino acids. Between the trimmed V and J ends, which lost 7 bases and 4 bases, there was a span of 15 bases. Germline V CDR1 and CDR2: MNHGY, SVAAGI. The CDR3 DNA sequence: TGTGCCAGCATCTGGGCGGGGAATTCAGATACGCAGTATTTT. This translates into CASIWAGNSDTQYF.

The V and J genes are TRBV11-3 and TRBJ2-2; 8 nucleotides match TRBD1. CDR1 SGHNT and CDR2 YENEEA come from the germline V gene. V shed 0 bases, J shed 2 bases, and the junction held 11 bases outside the gene matches. The CDR3 contains 19 residues. The CDR3 reads CASSLERSWDRLNTGELFF. The CDR3 region has the DNA TGTGCCAGCAGCTTAGAACGCTCCTGGGACAGGCTAAACACCGGGGAGCTGTTTTTT.

The chain employs TRBV6-5 and TRBJ1-1, with D possibly being TRBD1 (5 bases). Germline values: CDR1 MNHEY, CDR2 SVGAGI. V shed 2 bases and J shed 5 bases, with 12 bases lying between them. This CDR3 has 14 residues. In DNA, the CDR3 is TGTGCCAGCAGTTACCAGGGTTTAAGGACTGAAGCTTTCTTT. Protein: CASSYQGLRTEAFF.

This rearrangement joins TRBV29-1 to TRBJ1-1; D is unresolved. This CDR3 is built from 13 residues. The V and J ends lost 4 bases and 2 bases respectively, with 11 bases between them. Germline V gene sequence: CDR1 SQVTM, CDR2 ANQGSEA. The CDR3 DNA reads TGCAGCGTTGTGGCCGCAAGAAACACTGAAGCTTTCTTT. This translates into CSVVAARNTEAFF.

V and J are TRBV7-5 and TRBJ2-2; no DNA check was done on the table's D call, TRBD2. TRBV7-5 is a documented pseudogene. The CDR3 runs 13 residues. The CDR3, as DNA: TGTGCCAAAGTGGACTCATCGATGAGGGAGCTGTTTTTT. Its translation: CAKVDSSMRELFF.

The gene calls are TRBV28 and TRBJ1-3; TRBD1 might be the D (6 bases). The CDR3 extends over 14 amino acids. The germline gives CDR1 MDHEN, CDR2 SYDVKM. Trimming took off 3 bases at V and 1 base at J, with 7 bases between the two ends. For the CDR3, the DNA is TGTGCCAGCAGTTTCACAGGGTCTGGAAACACCATATATTTT. It encodes CASSFTGSGNTIYF.